This is a list of T cell receptor beta chains from one sample in a study of blood T cell repertoires in COVID-19. Profiling relied on immunoSEQ multiplex PCR, and the TCRdb table lists in-frame clones only, not all of them. The sample includes about 230,000 clones, roughly 91% of them seen just once. The sample consisted of PBMCs or T cells enriched from blood (not recorded which). These receptors were obtained from a young woman with acute COVID-19. Both conserved end residues are trimmed from each CDR3.

>TRBV7-9|TRBJ1-1|13
ASSLSSGRNTEAF
>TRBV7-8|TRBJ2-3|17
ASSLVLAGESRSTDTQY
>TRBV6-5|TRBJ2-7|11
ASSSPSSYEQY
>TRBV28|TRBJ2-1|14
ASLTAQGSSYNEQF
>TRBV12-3/TRBV12-4|TRBJ2-5|11
ASSFSLEETQY
>TRBV5-1|TRBJ1-2|12
ASSSSTGGYGYT
>TRBV3-1/TRBV3-2|TRBJ1-2|13
ASSSSGTGMLGYT
>TRBV28|TRBJ2-5|13
ASSLPSGLLETQY
>TRBV7-2|TRBJ2-6|15
ASSLTGSRTGANVLT
>TRBV6-5|TRBJ1-1|10
ASSRPGAEAF
>TRBV5-1|TRBJ1-2|11
ASSLEQVHGYT
>TRBV30|TRBJ1-2|13
AWSAVTGGRYGYT
>TRBV2|TRBJ1-1|11
ASSGPRDIEAF
>TRBV7-2|TRBJ1-1|12
ASSFPPENTEAF
>TRBV30|TRBJ1-1|13
AWHPGQGSLGRAF
>TRBV18|TRBJ1-3|16
ASSPRIRDRVSGNTIY
>TRBV3-1/TRBV3-2|TRBJ2-5|16
ASSRGLAGGRDQETQY
>TRBV7-2|TRBJ1-1|14
ASSLTRQDRNTEAF
>TRBV5-1|TRBJ2-2|13
ASLPGQMNTGELF
>TRBV2|TRBJ1-2|13
ASSEDGQGIYGYT
>TRBV19|TRBJ1-5|13
ASSAGTGFSQPQH
>TRBV10-3|TRBJ1-2|10
AISESGGVYT
>TRBV5-5|TRBJ1-4|15
ASSWPGQGSFNEKLF
>TRBV30|TRBJ2-5|14
AWSPWGGAVRETQY
>TRBV11-2|TRBJ1-1|12
ASSINRVGTEAF
>TRBV4-1|TRBJ2-5|15
ASSQDLAGGIQETQY
>TRBV13|TRBJ2-2|15
ASSLGYRGKNTGELF
>TRBV5-1|TRBJ2-3|12
ASSVTGVSDTQY
>TRBV7-2|TRBJ1-6|12
ASSLKVPGAPLH
>TRBV27|TRBJ1-2|12
ASSLGPGDYGYT
>TRBV7-2|TRBJ2-1|14
ASSLLPGSLYNEQF
>TRBV7-2|TRBJ1-2|13
ASSLRGQGAFGYT
>TRBV9|TRBJ2-7|13
ASSPADRGSYEQY
>TRBV25-1|TRBJ1-4|12
ASSESDRFEKLF
>TRBV5-4|TRBJ2-2|14
ASSSKRDSNTGELF
>TRBV9|TRBJ2-7|13
ASSARAGGQYEQY
>TRBV7-9|TRBJ1-4|12
ASSLQGASQKLF
>TRBV7-3|TRBJ1-6|11
ASSRDRISPLH
>TRBV6-5|TRBJ1-1|11
ASNSEVGTEAF
>TRBV10-3|TRBJ1-2|14
AISESTVGSTYGYT
>TRBV6-5|TRBJ1-1|12
ASSYPGGNTEAF
>TRBV2|TRBJ2-1|13
ASSESLAGTNEQF
>TRBV27|TRBJ1-2|14
ASSLIGATHVYGYT
>TRBV4-2|TRBJ2-3|14
ASSHKLAGGTDTQY
>TRBV5-5|TRBJ1-1|14
ASSLTGDGMSTEAF
>TRBV25-1|TRBJ2-7|10
ASSAGTYEQY
>TRBV29-1|TRBJ2-3|12
SVEEGQGRDTQY
>TRBV4-1|TRBJ1-2|14
ASSQERAKGNYGYI
>TRBV2|TRBJ2-3|13
ASSEWFGGADTQY
>TRBV11-3|TRBJ2-5|13
ASSVSGGGGETQY
>TRBV12-3/TRBV12-4|TRBJ1-1|11
ASSPGQGSEAF
>TRBV5-1|TRBJ2-2|12
ASRRDTYTGELF
>TRBV5-1|TRBJ1-6|14
ASSLGAGFMDSPLH
>TRBV5-8|TRBJ1-5|15
ASSLPGGEVSNQPQH
>TRBV12-3/TRBV12-4|TRBJ2-1|11
ASSKGGYNEQF
>TRBV11-2|TRBJ1-5|11
ASSLAQREPQH
>TRBV7-6|TRBJ2-3|12
ASSSHRYTDTQY
>TRBV5-6|TRBJ2-7|12
ASSLGLATYEQY
>TRBV19|TRBJ2-5|12
ASSIPGNRETQY